The 3 T cell receptor beta chains reported below all come from one sample, sequenced in a study of cytomegalovirus exposure and HLA in healthy donors. PCR employed 60 Vbeta and 13 Jbeta primers. The assay was immunoSEQ multiplex PCR, and TCRdb's table has in-frame clones only and misses some. The repertoire holds 150,000 or so clones, with roughly four fifths as singletons. What was sequenced was PBMCs. Every receptor here comes from a woman between 40 and 55 years old in good health and CMV-seronegative.

This clone was observed a single time. In the same sample, other DNA sequences code for this CDR3. The V gene is TRBV15, the J gene TRBJ2-7; perhaps TRBD2 as D (6 bases). CDR3 size: 15 residues. Germline V lookup: CDR1 LNHNV, CDR2 YYDKDF (reference sequence). V shed 0 bases and J shed 4 bases, with 13 bases lying between them. The CDR3: CATSREAGSVYEQYF. CDR3 DNA: TGTGCCACCAGCAGAGAGGCGGGGAGCGTTTACGAGCAGTACTTC.

Worth noting for this clone: The sample holds other DNA sequences that translate to the same CDR3. The genes are TRBV30 and TRBJ2-3; TRBD2 aligns across 7 bases. Germline V lookup: CDR1 GTSNPN, CDR2 SVGIG (reference sequence). After removal of 4 bases from V and 6 bases from J, the junction contained 10 bases not matched to a gene. The CDR3 has 14 residues. This chain's CDR3 is CAWISAGSSDTQYF. CDR3 sequence (DNA): TGTGCCTGGATTTCAGCGGGATCTAGTGATACGCAGTATTTT.

The chain combines TRBV27 with TRBJ1-6, with D uncertain. This CDR3 contains 12 residues. With 6 bases removed from V and 13 bases from J, the gap between germline ends came to 13 bases. Germline V gives CDR1 MNHEY, CDR2 SMNVEV (reference sequence). The CDR3 sequence: CASSPRDNPLHF. DNA for the CDR3: TGTGCCAGCAGCCCGCGAGACAATCCCCTCCACTTT.